A selection of T cell receptor beta chains follows, all from one sample in a study of tumor-infiltrating lymphocytes in oesophageal squamous cell carcinoma. TCRdb analysed the PCR reads with MiXCR anew, one entry per CDR3 protein. The repertoire consists of roughly 20,000 distinct CDR3 sequences, with about 43% occurring once and the leading ten covering around 35%. The source material was normal esophageal tissue next to the tumor. These receptors were collected from a female donor with esophageal squamous cell carcinoma. The CDR3 runs from the conserved cysteine through the conserved F or W. The D gene is left open where the match is weak. The listing skips clone size in some rows; elsewhere it reads once, few, many or a size class.

j_call	v_call	d_call	clone_size	cdr3_nt	cdr3_aa
TRBJ2-3	TRBV7-2	TRBD2	many	TGTGCCAGCAGGCCAAATCTAGCGGAGCATGGCACCGGGGAGCTGTATTTT	CASRPNLAEHGTGELYF
TRBJ2-1	TRBV5-1	NA	NA	TGCGCCAGCAGCTTTTCCGGACTCAACAATGAGCAGTTCTTC	CASSFSGLNNEQFF
TRBJ2-7	TRBV7-2	TRBD2	NA	TGTGCCAGCAGCTTGGATACTAGTCGGGGGGACTACGAGCAGTACTTC	CASSLDTSRGDYEQYF
TRBJ2-7	TRBV28	NA	NA	TGTGCCAGCAGCCCTGGATCCGCTGGGGCCTACGAGCAGTACTTC	CASSPGSAGAYEQYF
TRBJ1-3	TRBV13	NA	many	TGTGCCAGCAGGCCCGCTCCCCAGAGCTCTGGAAACACCATATATTTT	CASRPAPQSSGNTIYF
TRBJ2-2	TRBV5-1	NA	NA	TGCGCCAGCAGCTTGGTACTAGTCGCTTCCTTCGGGGAGCTGTTTTTT	CASSLVLVASFGELFF
TRBJ2-1	TRBV7-4	TRBD1	NA	TGTGCCAGCAGCTCGGGACAGGGAGACTACAATGAGCAGTTCTTC	CASSSGQGDYNEQFF
TRBJ2-7	TRBV7-6	NA	NA	TGTGCCAGCAGCTTAAGGAGGGGGGACTCGCTCGGCTACAATGAGCAGTACTTC	CASSLRRGDSLGYNEQYF
TRBJ2-5	TRBV7-7	TRBD2	few	TGTGCTAGCAGCCCAGCTATCGGGAGGCGGGAGTGGGAGACCCAGTACTTC	CASSPAIGRREWETQYF
TRBJ2-7	TRBV27	TRBD1	few	TGTGCCAGCAGTTCCGCCGGACAGGGGAGCTACGAGCAGTACTTC	CASSSAGQGSYEQYF
TRBJ2-5	TRBV7-9	NA	NA	TGTGCCAGCAGCTTAAGAGCGTCTGCCCAAGAGACCCAGTACTTC	CASSLRASAQETQYF
TRBJ2-3	TRBV2	NA	medium-sized	TGTGCCAGCAGTGAAGAGGGCAGGAGCACAGATACGCAGTATTTT	CASSEEGRSTDTQYF
TRBJ2-5	TRBV15	TRBD2	NA	TGTGCCACCAGCAGGTCAAGCGGGAGTGGGGAGACCCAGTACTTC	CATSRSSGSGETQYF
TRBJ2-7	TRBV7-9	NA	NA	TGTGCCAGCAGCTTAGAGCTTACCTACGAGCAGTACTTC	CASSLELTYEQYF
TRBJ2-3	TRBV6-2/TRBV6-3	TRBD2	many	TGTGCCAGCAGTTACGAATCGGCTAGCGGGATAACTAGCACAGATACGCAGTATTTT	CASSYESASGITSTDTQYF
TRBJ2-5	TRBV10-1	NA	medium-sized	TGCGCCAGCAGTGAGTCGATTCAGGTCGGGGAGACCCAGTACTTC	CASSESIQVGETQYF
TRBJ2-1	TRBV14	TRBD2	NA	TGTGCCAGCAGCCAAGATCATCCGGGAGGGCTCTCCTACAATGAGCAGTTCTTC	CASSQDHPGGLSYNEQFF
TRBJ1-4	TRBV11-1	NA	NA	TGTGCCAGCAGCAAAGGACAGACAACTAATGAAAAACTGTTTTTT	CASSKGQTTNEKLFF
TRBJ2-7	TRBV7-3	TRBD2	NA	TGTGCCAGCAGCTTAACGGGGGAGGGAGCCTACGAGCAGTACTTC	CASSLTGEGAYEQYF
TRBJ2-2	TRBV7-2	NA	NA	TGTGCCAGCAGCTGGACGGTTAACACCGGGGAGCTGTTTTTT	CASSWTVNTGELFF
TRBJ2-5	TRBV4-2	NA	many	TGTGCCAGCAGCCCCGGGTCCAACAATGAGCAGTACTTC	CASSPGSNNEQYF
TRBJ2-1	TRBV5-1	NA	many	TGCGCCAGCAGCCTCAGGGAGGGGGTGGTCTGGGATGAGCAGTTCTTC	CASSLREGVVWDEQFF
TRBJ2-1	TRBV7-3	NA	once	TGTGCCAGCAGCTTGGGGGGGCAGGGTGAGCAGTTCTTC	CASSLGGQGEQFF
TRBJ2-7	TRBV12-3/TRBV12-4	NA	once	TGTGCCAGCAGTCTACTAGTCCTTTCGGGGGAGCAGTACTTC	CASSLLVLSGEQYF
TRBJ1-1	TRBV25-1	NA	many	TGTGCCAGCAGTGACTCCTGGGCGGGGAACACTGAAGCTTTCTTT	CASSDSWAGNTEAFF
TRBJ2-1	TRBV12-3/TRBV12-4	NA	NA	TGTGCCAGCAGCCCAGGAGTTGAGCAGTTCTTC	CASSPGVEQFF
TRBJ1-3	TRBV5-8	NA	many	TGTGCCAGCAGCGGCGGACAGCAATTCTCTGGAAACACCATATATTTT	CASSGGQQFSGNTIYF
TRBJ1-4	TRBV7-9	NA	many	TGTGCCAGCAGCTCTGCGGGGCTGCGGGAAAAACTGTTTTTT	CASSSAGLREKLFF
TRBJ1-3	TRBV10-3	TRBD1	many	TGTGCCATCAGTGAGTCCGCGACAGGGTCTGGAAACACCATATATTTT	CAISESATGSGNTIYF
TRBJ2-6	TRBV4-1	NA	many	TGCGCCAGCAGCCACGGCGGGACCCTATCTGGGGCCAACGTCCTGACTTTC	CASSHGGTLSGANVLTF
TRBJ1-5	TRBV7-9	TRBD1	large	TGTGCCAGCAGCAGTACAGGGGGCAATCAGCCCCAGCATTTT	CASSSTGGNQPQHF
TRBJ2-1	TRBV7-9	TRBD2	medium-sized	TGTGCCAGCAGCCCTTGGACTAGCGGGAGGATTGAGCAGTTCTTC	CASSPWTSGRIEQFF
TRBJ2-7	TRBV2	NA	NA	TGTGCCAGCAGTGAAGCGCATCTGGTTGGTTTAGCGGCATCTGGCTACGAGCAGTACTTC	CASSEAHLVGLAASGYEQYF
TRBJ2-7	TRBV27	TRBD2	once	TGTGCCAGCAGTTTAAAGGGACTAGTCTACAATGAGCAGTACTTC	CASSLKGLVYNEQYF
TRBJ2-3	TRBV10-3	TRBD2	NA	TGTGCCATCAGCGGGACTAGCGGGAGGGCCCCCACAGATACGCAGTATTTT	CAISGTSGRAPTDTQYF
TRBJ2-4	TRBV7-3	NA	NA	TGTGCCAGCAGCTTAGGCAGTAGCGGTCTGGCCAATGAGCAGTACTTC	CASSLGSSGLANEQYF
TRBJ2-1	TRBV7-6	TRBD2	few	TGTGCCAGCAGCGTGGGACTAGTTAATGAGCAGTTCTTC	CASSVGLVNEQFF
TRBJ1-6	TRBV28	NA	many	TGTGCCAGCAGTTTCGGGGGCCCATTCTCCCACTTT	CASSFGGPFSHF
TRBJ2-7	TRBV15	TRBD1	many	TGTGCCACCACCAGGAAGAAGACGGCAGGGGGCTCCTACGAGCAGTACTTC	CATTRKKTAGGSYEQYF
TRBJ2-1	TRBV6-1	TRBD1	large	TGTGCCAGCAGCGAACCCGGACAGGGGGCCTACAATGAGCAGTTCTTC	CASSEPGQGAYNEQFF
TRBJ2-3	TRBV11-2	TRBD2	many	TGTGCCAGCAGCCGCCGGACTAGCGGGAGTTCAGGCACAGATACGCAGTATTTT	CASSRRTSGSSGTDTQYF
TRBJ2-5	TRBV5-4	TRBD2	many	TGTGCCAGCAGCTTGGCCGAGGGACTAGCGGACCAAGAGACCCAGTACTTC	CASSLAEGLADQETQYF
TRBJ2-5	TRBV7-6	NA	NA	TGTGCTAGCAGCCAGGACGGACAAGAGACCCAGTACTTC	CASSQDGQETQYF
TRBJ2-1	TRBV11-2	NA	NA	TGTGCCAGCAGCATCCGGCCGCGAGACAATGAGCAGTTCTTC	CASSIRPRDNEQFF
TRBJ2-1	TRBV7-3	NA	many	TGTGCCAGCAGTTCCTCTGGCCTACCACAGCAGTTCTTC	CASSSSGLPQQFF
TRBJ2-1	TRBV7-2	NA	once	TGTGCCAGCAGCTTAGCTGGAGGGGCCTCCTACAATGAGCAGTTCTTC	CASSLAGGASYNEQFF
TRBJ2-1	TRBV7-8	NA	NA	TGTGCCAGCAGCCTCCGGGACGGAGTCAATGAGCAGTTCTTC	CASSLRDGVNEQFF
TRBJ2-1	TRBV24-1	NA	medium-sized	TGTGCCACCAGTGACTTAAGACAGACCCCCAACAATGAGCAGTTCTTC	CATSDLRQTPNNEQFF
TRBJ2-3	TRBV11-2	TRBD2	NA	TGTGCCAGCAGCTTCCTTCCGGGGGGGACCGGGGAGCTGTCTTTT	CASSFLPGGTGELSF
TRBJ2-2	TRBV2	TRBD2	many	TGTGCCAGCAGTGAACTAGCGGGAGGAGCGGGGGAGCTGTTTTTT	CASSELAGGAGELFF
TRBJ2-3	TRBV7-2	NA	NA	TGTGCCAGCAGCTTAAGGGCCCGGGATACGCAGTATTTT	CASSLRARDTQYF
TRBJ2-7	TRBV27	NA	NA	TGTGCCAGCAGTTCTATTTTAGGACTGGACTCCTACGAGCAGTACTTC	CASSSILGLDSYEQYF
TRBJ2-1	TRBV7-2	TRBD1	few	TGTGCCAGCAGCCCCGTCCCGGGACAGGGTTGGGCATACAATGAGCAGTTCTTC	CASSPVPGQGWAYNEQFF
TRBJ2-7	TRBV7-2	NA	NA	TGTGCCAGCAGCTCGGACGGGGCGGGATCCTACGAGCAGTACTTC	CASSSDGAGSYEQYF
TRBJ1-6	TRBV7-3	NA	NA	TGTGCCAGCAGCTTTGGCGAGACGAATTCCCCCCTCCACTTT	CASSFGETNSPLHF
TRBJ2-2	TRBV4-1	TRBD1	few	TGCGCCAGCAGCCAAGATCCCTCCGGGACAGGGGGCTACGGGGAGCTGTTTTTT	CASSQDPSGTGGYGELFF
TRBJ1-3	TRBV4-1	NA	NA	TGTGCCAGCAGCCAAGGACCGCTGAGCTCTGGAAACACCATATATTTT	CASSQGPLSSGNTIYF
TRBJ2-1	TRBV11-2	NA	many	TGTGCCAGCATCGATATCCGTTCGGGGAATGAGCAGTTCTTC	CASIDIRSGNEQFF
TRBJ2-3	TRBV7-9	TRBD2	few	TGTGCCAGCAGCTTAGTGCTAGCGGGAGCCGATACGCAGTATTTT	CASSLVLAGADTQYF
TRBJ2-1	TRBV11-3	NA	NA	TGTGCCAGCAGCCCCCCAAACGGGTTCAATGAGCAGTTCTTC	CASSPPNGFNEQFF